This T cell receptor (beta chain) comes out of a study of cytomegalovirus exposure and HLA in healthy donors (dated by TCRdb to 2016 to 2017). Context from the whole study: A later analysis indicated that the 90 to 150 validation repertoires were generated on the platform also employed for the approximately 670 repertoires of the first cohort. The aim of the study was to test whether cataloging public T cell receptors could identify signatures of past pathogen exposure. To predict cytomegalovirus infection status, the study combined high-throughput TCR immunosequencing, statistical association of individual TCRs with disease status, and machine learning. In addition to the first cohort of roughly 670 subjects, a separate validation cohort of 100 to 150 different subjects was used.

Preparation of the library involved the immunoSEQ multiplex PCR assay. The original pipeline was this. A statistical classification framework was built for diagnosing cytomegalovirus status from the catalog of TCR beta chain sequences. In its TCRdb copy, this immuneACCESS table keeps in-frame sequences only and misses some clones. Where compared with another copy, unresolved V genes explain less than half of these, and the others have no known cause. V and J calls plus clone size are reproduced from that table; the DNA served to infer D and trimming. The sample table records 90,000 to 120,000 clones; approximately 95% of these occur just once. The top ten clonotypes cover roughly 0.67% of the sample. About this clone: The antigen it recognizes is unknown. Base-call qualities are not available, and no considerably larger clone is one nucleotide away.

The CDR3 contains 16 residues, cysteine and phenylalanine counted. The kept DNA is CDR3 alone, 48 bases in frame from the first base. V has 6 bases trimmed and J has 6 bases trimmed; junction bases matching no gene number 8. The germline V gene (reference sequence) provides CDR1 MNHNY and CDR2 SVGAGI. Donors formed part of the validation cohort, which comprised over a hundred subjects and was distinct from the first cohort of under 850 subjects. Overall results and qualifications from the work: A later analysis had no HLA typing for the validation cohort, so co-occurrence there was scored across all 130 or so repertoires. The classifier was reported to diagnose cytomegalovirus status with high specificity and sensitivity in both the original and validation cohorts. It was suggested by the authors that the approach could potentially be generalized to other disease states and immunological phenotypes. A few of the identified cytomegalovirus-associated TCR beta chains were confirmed in vitro to be specific for cytomegalovirus antigens. Across donors, most TCR sequences were observed very rarely, whereas some public TCRs were present in many individuals. A later analysis found that TCRs clustered in the first cohort also tended to co-occur in the 110 or so validation repertoires, with 94% of cluster scores above 0. The study gave a list of 150 to 200 TCR beta chains associated with cytomegalovirus.

The clonotype was recovered from a woman aged 18-29 years in good health and CMV-seronegative. Recombination joined TRBV6-6 with TRBJ1-6, with 10 bases matching TRBD1. Sample: PBMCs. The DNA reads as follows: TGTGCCAGCAGCCTCTACGGACAGGGGGTTAATTCACCCCTCCACTTT. It translates to CASSLYGQGVNSPLHF.